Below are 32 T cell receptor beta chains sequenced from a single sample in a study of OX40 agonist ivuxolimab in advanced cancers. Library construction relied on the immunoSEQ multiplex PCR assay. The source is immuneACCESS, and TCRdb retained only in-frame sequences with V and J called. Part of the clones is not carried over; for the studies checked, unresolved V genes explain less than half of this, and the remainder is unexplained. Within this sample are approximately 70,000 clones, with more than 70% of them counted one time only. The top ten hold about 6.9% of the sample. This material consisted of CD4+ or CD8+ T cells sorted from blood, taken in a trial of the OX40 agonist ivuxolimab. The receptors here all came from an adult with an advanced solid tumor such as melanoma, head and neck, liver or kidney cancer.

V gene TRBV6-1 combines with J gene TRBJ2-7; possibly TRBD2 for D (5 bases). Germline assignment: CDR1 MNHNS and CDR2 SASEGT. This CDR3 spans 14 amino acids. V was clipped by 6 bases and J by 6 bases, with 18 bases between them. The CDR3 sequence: CASRAMVGEGEQYF. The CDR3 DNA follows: TGTGCCAGCAGGGCCATGGTTGGTGAGGGCGAGCAGTACTTC.

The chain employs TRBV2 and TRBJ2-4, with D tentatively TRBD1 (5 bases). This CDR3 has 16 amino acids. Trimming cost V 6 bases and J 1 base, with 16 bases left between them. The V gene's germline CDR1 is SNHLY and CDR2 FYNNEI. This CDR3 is CASSLQGKGAKNIQYF. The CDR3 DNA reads TGTGCCAGCAGCTTGCAGGGAAAGGGGGCCAAAAACATTCAGTACTTC.

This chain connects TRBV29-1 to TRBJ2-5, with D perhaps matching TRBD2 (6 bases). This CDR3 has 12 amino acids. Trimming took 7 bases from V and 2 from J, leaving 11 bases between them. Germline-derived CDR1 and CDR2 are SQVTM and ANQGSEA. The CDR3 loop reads CSAQGGQETQYF. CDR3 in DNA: TGCAGCGCTCAGGGAGGTCAAGAGACCCAGTACTTC.

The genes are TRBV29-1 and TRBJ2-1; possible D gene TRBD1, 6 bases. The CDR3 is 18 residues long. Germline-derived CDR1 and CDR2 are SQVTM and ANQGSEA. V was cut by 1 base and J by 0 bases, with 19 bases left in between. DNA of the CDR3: TGCAGCGTTGAAGGTCGGGGACACACAAGGAGCTCCTACAATGAGCAGTTCTTC. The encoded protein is CSVEGRGHTRSSYNEQFF.

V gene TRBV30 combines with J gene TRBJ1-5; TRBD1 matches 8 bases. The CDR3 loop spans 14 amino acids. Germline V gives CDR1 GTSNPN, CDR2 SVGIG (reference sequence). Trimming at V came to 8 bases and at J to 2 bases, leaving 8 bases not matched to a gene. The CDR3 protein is CASSNRGGNQPQHF. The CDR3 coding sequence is TGTGCCAGTAGTAACAGGGGGGGCAATCAGCCCCAGCATTTT.

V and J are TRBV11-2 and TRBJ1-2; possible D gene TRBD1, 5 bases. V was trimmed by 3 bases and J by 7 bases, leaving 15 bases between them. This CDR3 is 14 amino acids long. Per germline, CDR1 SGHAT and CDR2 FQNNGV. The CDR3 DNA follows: TGTGCCAGCAGCTTGGCGCAGGGTCGGGGTGGCTACACCTTC. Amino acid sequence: CASSLAQGRGGYTF.

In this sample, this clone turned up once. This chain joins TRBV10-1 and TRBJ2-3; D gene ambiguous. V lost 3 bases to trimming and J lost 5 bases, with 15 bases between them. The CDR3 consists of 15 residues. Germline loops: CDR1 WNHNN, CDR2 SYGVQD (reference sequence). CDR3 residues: CASSDPGEVGDTQYF. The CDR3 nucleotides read TGCGCCAGCAGTGATCCTGGCGAAGTCGGAGATACGCAGTATTTT.

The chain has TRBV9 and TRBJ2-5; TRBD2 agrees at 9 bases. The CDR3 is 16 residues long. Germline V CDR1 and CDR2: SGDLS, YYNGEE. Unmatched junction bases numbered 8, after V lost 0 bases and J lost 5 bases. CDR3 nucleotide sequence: TGTGCCAGCAGCGTAGTACGAGGCGGGAGGGACGAGACCCAGTACTTC. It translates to CASSVVRGGRDETQYF.

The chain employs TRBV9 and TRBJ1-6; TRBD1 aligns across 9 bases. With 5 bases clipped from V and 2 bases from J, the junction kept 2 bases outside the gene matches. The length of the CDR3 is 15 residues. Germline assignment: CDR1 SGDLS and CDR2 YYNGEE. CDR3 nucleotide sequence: TGTGCCAGCAGTCGGACAGGGGCCTATAATTCACCCCTCCACTTT. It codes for CASSRTGAYNSPLHF.

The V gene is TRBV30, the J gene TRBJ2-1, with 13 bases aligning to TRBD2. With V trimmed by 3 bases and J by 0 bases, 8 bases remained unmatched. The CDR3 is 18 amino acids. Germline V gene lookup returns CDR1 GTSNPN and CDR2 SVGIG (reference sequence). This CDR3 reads CAWRATSGRASSYNEQFF. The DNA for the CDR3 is TGTGCCTGGAGGGCTACTAGCGGGAGGGCTAGCTCCTACAATGAGCAGTTCTTC.

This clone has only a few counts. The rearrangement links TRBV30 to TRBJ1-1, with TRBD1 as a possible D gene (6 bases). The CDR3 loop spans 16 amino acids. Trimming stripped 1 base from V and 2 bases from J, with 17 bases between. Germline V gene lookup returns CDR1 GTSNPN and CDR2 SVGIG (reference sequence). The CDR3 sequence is CAWSGGQTGVNTEAFF. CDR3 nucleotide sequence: TGTGCCTGGAGTGGAGGACAGACGGGGGTAAACACTGAAGCTTTCTTT.

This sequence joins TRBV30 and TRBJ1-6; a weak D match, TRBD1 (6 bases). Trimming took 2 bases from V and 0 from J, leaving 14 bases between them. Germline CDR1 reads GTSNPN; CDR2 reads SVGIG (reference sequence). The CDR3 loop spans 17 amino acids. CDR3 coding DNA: TGTGCCTGGAGTCCGGGGGGCGCTTACTCCTATAATTCACCCCTCCACTTT. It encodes CAWSPGGAYSYNSPLHF.

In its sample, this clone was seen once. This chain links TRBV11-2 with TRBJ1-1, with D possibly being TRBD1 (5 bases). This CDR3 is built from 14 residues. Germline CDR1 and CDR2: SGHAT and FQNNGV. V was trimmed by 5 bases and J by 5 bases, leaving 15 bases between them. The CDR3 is CASSPRVQVTEAFF. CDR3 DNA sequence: TGTGCCAGCAGCCCCCGAGTACAGGTGACTGAAGCTTTCTTT.

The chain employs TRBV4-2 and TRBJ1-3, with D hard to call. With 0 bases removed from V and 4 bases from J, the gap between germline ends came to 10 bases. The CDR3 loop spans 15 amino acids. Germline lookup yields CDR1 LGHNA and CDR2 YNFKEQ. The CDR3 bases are TGTGCCAGCAGCCAAGATGAACAGCGGGGAAACACCATATATTTT. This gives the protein CASSQDEQRGNTIYF.

In DNA, the CDR3 is TGCGCCAGCAGCCAACCCAGACAGGACACCTCCTACAATGAGCAGTTCTTC. Encoded protein: CASSQPRQDTSYNEQFF. V gene TRBV4-1 combines with J gene TRBJ2-1; TRBD1 is a possible D gene (6 bases). Germline values: CDR1 MGHRA, CDR2 YSYEKL. The CDR3 runs to 17 residues. Trimming removed 2 bases at V and 0 bases at J, with 14 bases between.

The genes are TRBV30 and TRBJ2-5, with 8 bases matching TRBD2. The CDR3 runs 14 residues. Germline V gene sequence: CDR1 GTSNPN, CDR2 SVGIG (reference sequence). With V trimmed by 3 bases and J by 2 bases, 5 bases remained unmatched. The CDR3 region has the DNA TGTGCCTGGAGCCGCGAGCGGGGGCAAGAGACCCAGTACTTC. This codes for CAWSRERGQETQYF.

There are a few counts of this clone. The CDR3 protein is CASTWGRGREKLFF. The CDR3 region has the DNA TGTGCCAGCACCTGGGGCAGGGGAAGGGAAAAACTGTTTTTT. The genes are TRBV5-6 and TRBJ1-4; weak D call: TRBD1 (6 bases). Trimming removed 6 bases from V and 8 bases from J, with 17 bases in between. CDR3 length: 14 amino acids. CDR1 and CDR2 from the germline V gene are SGHDT and YYEEEE.

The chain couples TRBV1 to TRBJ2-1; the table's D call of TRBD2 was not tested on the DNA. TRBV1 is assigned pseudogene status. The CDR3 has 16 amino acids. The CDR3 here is CTSSPNRSGGVNEQFF. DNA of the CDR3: TGCACCAGCAGCCCTAACCGTAGCGGGGGGGTCAATGAGCAGTTCTTC.

The CDR3 spells CASRRQGGDEQYF. As DNA, the CDR3 is TGTGCCAGCAGACGACAGGGTGGCGACGAGCAGTACTTC. V is TRBV6-6 and J is TRBJ2-7, with TRBD1 matching 7 bases. The CDR3 totals 13 residues. V shed 6 bases, J shed 5 bases, and the junction held 7 bases outside the gene matches. Germline lookup yields CDR1 MNHNY and CDR2 SVGAGI (reference sequence).

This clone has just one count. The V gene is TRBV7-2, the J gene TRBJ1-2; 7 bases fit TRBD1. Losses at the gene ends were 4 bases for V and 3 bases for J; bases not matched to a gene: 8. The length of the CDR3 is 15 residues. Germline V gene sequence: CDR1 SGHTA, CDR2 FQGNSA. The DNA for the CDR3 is TGTGCCAGCAGCTCCTACAGGGGATACGACTATGGCTACACCTTC. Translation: CASSSYRGYDYGYTF. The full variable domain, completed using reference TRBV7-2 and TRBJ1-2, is GAGVSQSPSNKVTEKGKDVELRCDPISGHTALYWYRQSLGQGLEFLIYFQGNSAPDKSGLPSDRFSAERTGGSVSTLTIQRTQQEDSAVYLCASSSYRGYDYGYTFGSGTRLTVV.

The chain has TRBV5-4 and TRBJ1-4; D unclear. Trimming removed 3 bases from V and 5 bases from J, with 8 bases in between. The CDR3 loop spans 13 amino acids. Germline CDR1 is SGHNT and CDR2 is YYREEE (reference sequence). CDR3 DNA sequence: TGTGCCAGCAGCTGGGATGTCAATGAAAAACTGTTTTTT. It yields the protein CASSWDVNEKLFF.

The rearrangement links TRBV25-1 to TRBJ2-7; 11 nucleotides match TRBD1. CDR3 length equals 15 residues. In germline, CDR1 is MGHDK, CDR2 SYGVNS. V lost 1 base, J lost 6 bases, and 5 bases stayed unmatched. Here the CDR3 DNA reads TGTGCCAGCAGTGAATCAGGGACAGGGGGGATCGAGCAGTACTTC. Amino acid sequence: CASSESGTGGIEQYF.

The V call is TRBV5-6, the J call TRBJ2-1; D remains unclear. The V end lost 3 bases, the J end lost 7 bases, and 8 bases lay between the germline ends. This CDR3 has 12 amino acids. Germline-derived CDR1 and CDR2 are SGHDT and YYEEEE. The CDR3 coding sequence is TGTGCCAGCAGCTCCCTGTGGAATGAGCAGTTCTTC. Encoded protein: CASSSLWNEQFF.

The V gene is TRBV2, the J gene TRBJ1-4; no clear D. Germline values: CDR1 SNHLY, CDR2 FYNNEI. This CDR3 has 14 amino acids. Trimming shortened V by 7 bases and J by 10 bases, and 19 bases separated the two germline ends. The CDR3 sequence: CASMDFTSGGKLFF. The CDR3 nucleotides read TGTGCCAGCATGGACTTCACCTCGGGAGGAAAACTGTTTTTT.

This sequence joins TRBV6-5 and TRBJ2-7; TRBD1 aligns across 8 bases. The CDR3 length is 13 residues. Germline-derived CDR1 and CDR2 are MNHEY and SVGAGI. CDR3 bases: TGTGCGATTGGGGGACAGGAGGGCTACGAGCAGTACTTC. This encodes CAIGGQEGYEQYF.

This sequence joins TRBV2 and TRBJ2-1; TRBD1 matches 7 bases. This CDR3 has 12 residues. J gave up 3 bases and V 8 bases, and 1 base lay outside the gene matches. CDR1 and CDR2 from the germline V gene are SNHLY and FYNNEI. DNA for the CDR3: TGTGCCAGCCAGGGGGACTACAATGAGCAGTTCTTC. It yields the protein CASQGDYNEQFF.

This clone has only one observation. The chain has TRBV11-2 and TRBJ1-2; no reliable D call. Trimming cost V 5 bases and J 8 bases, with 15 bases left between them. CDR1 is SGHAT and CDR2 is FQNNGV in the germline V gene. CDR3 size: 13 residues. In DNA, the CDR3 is TGTGCCAGCAGCCTGACCTTATCGGGCGGCTACACCTTC. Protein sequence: CASSLTLSGGYTF.

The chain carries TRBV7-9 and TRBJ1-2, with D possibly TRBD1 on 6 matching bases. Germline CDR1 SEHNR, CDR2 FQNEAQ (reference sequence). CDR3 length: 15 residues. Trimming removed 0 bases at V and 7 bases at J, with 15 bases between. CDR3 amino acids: CASSLAGGAVGGYTF. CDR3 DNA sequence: TGTGCCAGCAGCTTAGCCGGGGGCGCCGTGGGTGGCTACACCTTC. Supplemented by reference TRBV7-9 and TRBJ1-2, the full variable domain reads DTGVSQNPRHKITKRGQNVTFRCDPISEHNRLYWYRQTLGQGPEFLTYFQNEAQLEKSRLLSDRFSAERPKGSFSTLEIQRTEQGDSAMYLCASSLAGGAVGGYTFGSGTRLTVV.

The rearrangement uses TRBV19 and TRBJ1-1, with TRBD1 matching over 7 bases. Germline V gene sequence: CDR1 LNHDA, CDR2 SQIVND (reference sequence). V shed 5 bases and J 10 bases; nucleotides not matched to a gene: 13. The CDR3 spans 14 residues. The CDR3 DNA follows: TGTGCCAGTAGTGAGAACAGGGGCCCGGATGGAGCTTTCTTT. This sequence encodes CASSENRGPDGAFF. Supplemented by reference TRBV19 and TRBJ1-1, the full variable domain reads DGGITQSPKYLFRKEGQNVTLSCEQNLNHDAMYWYRQDPGQGLRLIYYSQIVNDFQKGDIAEGYSVSREKKESFPLTVTSAQKNPTAFYLCASSENRGPDGAFFGQGTRLTVV.

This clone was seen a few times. The CDR3 coding sequence is TGTGCCAGTAGTATAACTGGGCAGCATAGCAATCAGCCCCAGCATTTT. The encoded protein is CASSITGQHSNQPQHF. The genes are TRBV19 and TRBJ1-5; no reliable D call. The CDR3 sequence is 16 residues long. The V gene's germline CDR1 is LNHDA and CDR2 SQIVND (reference sequence). The V end lost 2 bases, the J end lost 0 bases, and 11 bases lay between the germline ends.

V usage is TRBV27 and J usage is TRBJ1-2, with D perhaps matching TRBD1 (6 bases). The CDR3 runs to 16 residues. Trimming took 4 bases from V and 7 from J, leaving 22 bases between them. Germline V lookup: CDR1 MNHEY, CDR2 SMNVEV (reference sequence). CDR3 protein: CASSSRLAGALFGYTF. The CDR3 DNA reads TGTGCCAGCAGTTCTCGCCTGGCAGGGGCGCTCTTTGGCTACACCTTC.

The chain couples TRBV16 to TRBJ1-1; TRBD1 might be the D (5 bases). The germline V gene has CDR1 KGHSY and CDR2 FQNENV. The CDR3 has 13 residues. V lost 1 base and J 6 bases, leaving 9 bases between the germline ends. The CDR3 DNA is TGTGCCAGCAGCCAATGGAGGGGATCTGAAGCTTTCTTT. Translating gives CASSQWRGSEAFF.